Listed below are T cell receptor beta chains from one sample, sequenced in a study of CD8 T cells in ankylosing spondylitis. TCRdb independently ran MiXCR on the 5' RACE reads; one entry per CDR3 protein. The sample records hundreds of thousands of distinct CDR3 sequences, 12% being singletons. The sequenced material came from blood, either unsorted or a sorted T cell fraction (not recorded which). Source of these receptors: a male donor with ankylosing spondylitis. CDR3s include the opening cysteine and the closing phenylalanine or tryptophan. Fields, in order: V gene, CDR3 protein.

V gene: TRBV4-2; CDR3 protein: CASSQDGMYGYTF
V gene: TRBV4-2; CDR3 protein: CASSQDWGLAGQETQYF
V gene: TRBV29-1; CDR3 protein: CSVEGRLNTEAFF
V gene: TRBV2; CDR3 protein: CASSDTSLVDTQYF
V gene: TRBV7-2; CDR3 protein: CASSLGRLAGEQFF
V gene: TRBV20-1; CDR3 protein: CSASRDGVTGELFF
V gene: TRBV7-2; CDR3 protein: CASSYNGQGRQPQHF
V gene: TRBV20-1; CDR3 protein: CSASPTRGGPSVF
V gene: TRBV30; CDR3 protein: CAWSGGRADTQYF
V gene: TRBV20-1; CDR3 protein: CSAERQGRTYEQYF
V gene: TRBV20-1; CDR3 protein: CSARSGTGTRVLSSYNEQFF
V gene: TRBV10-1; CDR3 protein: CASSRSAQETQYF
V gene: TRBV6-5; CDR3 protein: CASSYEAGTYGYTF
V gene: TRBV6-2/TRBV6-3; CDR3 protein: CASSFTWDRESYEQYF
V gene: TRBV20-1; CDR3 protein: CSARNSGGTDTQYF
V gene: TRBV7-2; CDR3 protein: CASSWDGTGGYNSPLHF
V gene: TRBV7-2; CDR3 protein: CASSVRDASSYEQYF
V gene: TRBV27; CDR3 protein: CASSLHAVHTEAFF
V gene: TRBV18; CDR3 protein: CASSPTDLYEQYF
V gene: TRBV5-4; CDR3 protein: CASSAGTVYPNEQFF
V gene: TRBV6-1; CDR3 protein: CASSEVGNYGYTF
V gene: TRBV12-3/TRBV12-4; CDR3 protein: CASSLGPRRGASRDSAILETQYF
V gene: TRBV20-1; CDR3 protein: CSASWGALTEAFF
V gene: TRBV21-1; CDR3 protein: CASTMGRRNHEQYF
V gene: TRBV12-3/TRBV12-4; CDR3 protein: CASSLQGETEAFF
V gene: TRBV5-1; CDR3 protein: CASSEEGRQTYEQYF
V gene: TRBV7-6; CDR3 protein: CASSLRDTRYEQYF
V gene: TRBV29-1; CDR3 protein: CSARDGVSYNEQFF
V gene: TRBV4-3; CDR3 protein: CASSQDPGWTGELFF
V gene: TRBV28; CDR3 protein: CASRSGREVEAFF
V gene: TRBV4-2; CDR3 protein: CASSRGSGILDEQFF
V gene: TRBV4-2; CDR3 protein: CASSQGQGASSEKLFF
V gene: TRBV20-1; CDR3 protein: CSARDRSRAQYF
V gene: TRBV7-2; CDR3 protein: CASSLAGRANTEAFF
V gene: TRBV3-1; CDR3 protein: CASSQPDYNEQFF
V gene: TRBV7-9; CDR3 protein: CASSSGLAAPGELFF
V gene: TRBV7-2; CDR3 protein: CASSATGVRTYEQYF
V gene: TRBV20-1; CDR3 protein: CSALKEWETQYF
V gene: TRBV7-2; CDR3 protein: CASRRGGPKETQYF
V gene: TRBV20-1; CDR3 protein: CSAQTTTGTGELFF
V gene: TRBV9; CDR3 protein: CASSVGRGAYGGYTF
V gene: TRBV20-1; CDR3 protein: CSAPRTAKVSYEQYF
V gene: TRBV6-5; CDR3 protein: CASSYSIVGVAKNIQYF
V gene: TRBV5-1; CDR3 protein: CASSLGTLRMNTEAFF
V gene: TRBV6-1; CDR3 protein: CASSTGTGRAGELFF
V gene: TRBV29-1; CDR3 protein: CSVRRGSADTQYF
V gene: TRBV20-1; CDR3 protein: CSARGQGANYGYTF
V gene: TRBV7-2; CDR3 protein: CASSLNRGGWEKLFF
V gene: TRBV5-1; CDR3 protein: CASRASGAISTDTQYF
V gene: TRBV7-3; CDR3 protein: CASRDRGDEQFF
V gene: TRBV7-2; CDR3 protein: CASSLSSSGGPADTQYF
V gene: TRBV7-9; CDR3 protein: CASSSAGAYEQYF
V gene: TRBV5-1; CDR3 protein: CASSLLGQVAYEQYF